A single sample gave rise to the 22 T cell receptor beta chains below, sequenced in a study of T cells after yellow fever vaccination. TCRdb fed the 5' RACE reads into MiXCR, producing one record per CDR3 protein. The sample has around 350,000 distinct CDR3 sequences; under 7.5% are singletons. Sample: PBMCs, taken 5 days after the yellow fever booster vaccination. The receptors were gathered from a man aged 25-40 years who received the YFV17D yellow fever vaccine.

The CDR3 bases are TGTGCCAGCAGTTACCAGGGTTTGAGCTCTGGGGCCAACGTCCTGACTTTC. As protein: CASSYQGLSSGANVLTF. The rearrangement links TRBV6-5 to TRBJ2-6, with D possibly TRBD1 on 5 matching bases. The CDR3 length is 17 residues. V was clipped by 2 bases and J by 0 bases, with 11 bases between them. Germline CDR1 reads MNHEY; CDR2 reads SVGAGI.

This clonotype was observed at least ten times. V is TRBV12-3 or TRBV12-4 and J is TRBJ2-2; possibly TRBD1 for D (6 bases). The CDR3 loop spans 14 amino acids. The V end lost 3 bases, the J end lost 6 bases, and 11 bases lay between the germline ends. The CDR3 coding sequence is TGTGCCAGCAGTTTCAGGGGCGGGCCCGGGGAGCTGTTTTTT. Its protein is CASSFRGGPGELFF.

This clonotype occurred a few times. The J gene is TRBJ2-2, the V gene TRBV11-2; D may be TRBD1 (6 bases). Germline V gives CDR1 SGHAT, CDR2 FQNNGV. V gave up 5 bases and J gave up 0 bases, with 13 bases separating them. The CDR3 runs 16 residues. The CDR3 nucleotides are TGTGCCAGCAGCCGCCAACAGGGAACGAACACCGGGGAGCTGTTTTTT. It yields the protein CASSRQQGTNTGELFF. The variable domain in full, with the rest retrieved from reference TRBV11-2 and TRBJ2-2, is EAGVAQSPRYKIIEKRQSVAFWCNPISGHATLYWYQQILGQGPKLLIQFQNNGVVDDSQLPKDRFSAERLKGVDSTLKIQPAKLEDSAVYLCASSRQQGTNTGELFFGEGSRLTVL.

This rearrangement joins TRBV4-3 to TRBJ1-4; tentative D call: TRBD1 (5 bases). V shed 1 base and J shed 11 bases, with 11 bases lying between them. The CDR3 has 13 residues. Germline V gene lookup returns CDR1 LGHNA and CDR2 YSLEER. The CDR3 spells CASSQGQGRKLFF. DNA of the CDR3: TGCGCCAGCAGCCAAGGGCAGGGTAGGAAACTGTTTTTT.

This clonotype has ten or more counts. This chain joins TRBV20-1 and TRBJ1-5; D is undetermined. V was clipped by 4 bases and J by 2 bases, with 9 bases between them. In germline, CDR1 is DFQATT, CDR2 SNEGSKA (reference sequence). The CDR3 is made up of 13 amino acids. DNA of the CDR3: TGCAGTGCTACGGACGGTGGCAATCAGCCCCAGCATTTT. As protein: CSATDGGNQPQHF.

This clonotype has only a few counts. V is TRBV14 and J is TRBJ1-1; the D gene is possibly TRBD1 (6 bases). Germline-derived CDR1 and CDR2 are SGHDN and FVKESK. This CDR3 comprises 15 residues. V dropped 3 bases and J dropped 4 bases, with 15 bases sitting between them. This CDR3 reads CASSQLKTGGTEAFF. CDR3 DNA sequence: TGTGCCAGCAGCCAGCTGAAGACAGGCGGCACTGAAGCTTTCTTT. Variable domain in full (rest from reference TRBV14 and TRBJ1-1): EAGVTQFPSHSVIEKGQTVTLRCDPISGHDNLYWYRRVMGKEIKFLLHFVKESKQDESGMPNNRFLAERTGGTYSTLKVQPAELEDSGVYFCASSQLKTGGTEAFFGQGTRLTVV.

This clonotype occurred a few times. The rearrangement uses TRBV29-1 and TRBJ2-3; 7 positions agree with TRBD2. The junction had 8 bases not matched to a gene; V was cut back by 6 bases and J by 5 bases. CDR3 length equals 13 residues. Germline CDR1 SQVTM, CDR2 ANQGSEA. CDR3 region: CSVDSGNRDTQYF. The CDR3 DNA follows: TGCAGCGTCGACAGCGGGAATAGAGATACGCAGTATTTT.

This rearrangement joins TRBV19 to TRBJ2-1, with 7 bases identical to TRBD1. The junction had 9 bases not matched to a gene; V was cut back by 5 bases and J by 5 bases. The CDR3 totals 15 residues. Germline V gives CDR1 LNHDA, CDR2 SQIVND (reference sequence). The CDR3 loop is CASSDGQVIDNEQFF. The CDR3 DNA is TGTGCCAGTAGTGATGGACAGGTGATTGACAATGAGCAGTTCTTC.

The chain recombines TRBV27 with TRBJ2-3; D gene ambiguous. Germline V gene sequence: CDR1 MNHEY, CDR2 SMNVEV (reference sequence). V lost 5 bases, J lost 2 bases, and 14 bases lay in between. The CDR3 covers 15 residues. This CDR3 reads CASSPLTTHTDTQYF. Here the CDR3 DNA reads TGTGCCAGCAGTCCGCTCACCACCCACACAGATACGCAGTATTTT.

The chain has TRBV7-3 and TRBJ2-1, with D perhaps TRBD1 or TRBD2 (6 bases each). Trimming removed 1 base at V and 8 bases at J, with 15 bases between. Germline-derived CDR1 and CDR2 are SGHTA and FQGTGA. The CDR3 is made up of 15 amino acids. CDR3 in amino acids: CASSLSSGAGDEQFF. The CDR3 region has the DNA TGTGCCAGCAGCTTAAGTTCGGGGGCTGGGGATGAGCAGTTCTTC. Supplemented by reference TRBV7-3 and TRBJ2-1, the full variable domain reads GAGVSQTPSNKVTEKGKYVELRCDPISGHTALYWYRQSLGQGPEFLIYFQGTGAADDSGLPNDRFFAVRPEGSVSTLKIQRTERGDSAVYLCASSLSSGAGDEQFFGPGTRLTVL.

This clonotype occurred many times. The V call is TRBV7-9, the J call TRBJ2-3; perhaps TRBD1 as D (6 bases). This CDR3 spans 14 amino acids. In germline, CDR1 is SEHNR, CDR2 FQNEAQ (reference sequence). The V end lost 5 bases, the J end lost 2 bases, and 11 bases lay between the germline ends. The CDR3: CASSRRGSTDTQYF. Written as DNA, the CDR3 is TGTGCCAGCAGCCGCAGGGGATCCACAGATACGCAGTATTTT.

This chain links TRBV7-2 with TRBJ2-7; D uncertain. Germline V CDR1 and CDR2: SGHTA, FQGNSA. V was cut by 4 bases and J by 3 bases, with 7 bases left in between. The CDR3 runs to 12 residues. CDR3 sequence: CASSSSNYEQYF. CDR3 bases: TGTGCCAGCAGCTCTTCAAACTACGAGCAGTACTTC.

The chain links TRBV29-1 to TRBJ2-1; D is tentatively TRBD1 or TRBD2 (6 bases each). With 6 bases removed from V and 0 bases from J, the gap between germline ends came to 15 bases. The CDR3 totals 15 residues. The germline V gene has CDR1 SQVTM and CDR2 ANQGSEA. The CDR3 protein is CSVLVADSSYNEQFF. In nucleotides, the CDR3 is TGCAGCGTCCTCGTAGCGGACAGCTCCTACAATGAGCAGTTCTTC.

There are many counts of this clonotype. The chain carries TRBV5-6 and TRBJ2-1; TRBD2 matches at 10 bases. Losses at the gene ends were 2 bases for V and 9 bases for J; bases not matched to a gene: 11. Germline V gene data show CDR1 as SGHDT and CDR2 as YYEEEE. CDR3 length: 16 amino acids. CDR3 amino acids: CASSFRAGGPVAEQFF. The CDR3 DNA sequence: TGTGCCAGCAGCTTCAGAGCGGGAGGGCCAGTAGCTGAGCAGTTCTTC.

This clonotype has at least ten counts. This sequence joins TRBV5-1 and TRBJ2-2; perhaps TRBD1 as D (6 bases). CDR3 length equals 15 residues. Trimming pared 0 bases from V and 5 bases from J, leaving 11 bases between. Germline assignment: CDR1 SGHRS and CDR2 YFSETQ. The DNA of the CDR3 is TGCGCCAGCAGCTTGGGGACCACAGGGACCGGGGAGCTGTTTTTT. It specifies CASSLGTTGTGELFF. Variable domain in full (rest from reference TRBV5-1 and TRBJ2-2): KAGVTQTPRYLIKTRGQQVTLSCSPISGHRSVSWYQQTPGQGLQFLFEYFSETQRNKGNFPGRFSGRQFSNSRSEMNVSTLELGDSALYLCASSLGTTGTGELFFGEGSRLTVL.

This clonotype was picked up a small number of times. J is TRBJ1-4 and V is TRBV5-1; a weak D match, TRBD1 (5 bases). Trimming removed 0 bases from V and 8 bases from J, with 14 bases in between. Germline V CDR1 and CDR2: SGHRS, YFSETQ. The CDR3 covers 15 residues. CDR3 sequence (DNA): TGCGCCAGCAGCTTGGCGGGGCAGGGCGGCGAAAAACTGTTTTTT. It encodes CASSLAGQGGEKLFF. The variable domain in full, completed from reference TRBV5-1 and TRBJ1-4, reads KAGVTQTPRYLIKTRGQQVTLSCSPISGHRSVSWYQQTPGQGLQFLFEYFSETQRNKGNFPGRFSGRQFSNSRSEMNVSTLELGDSALYLCASSLAGQGGEKLFFGSGTQLSVL.

This clonotype was counted many times. The chain uses TRBV10-2 and TRBJ2-3, with D unresolved. The CDR3 contains 11 residues. V dropped 6 bases and J dropped 2 bases, with 3 bases sitting between them. CDR1 is WSHSY, CDR2 SAAADI, per germline. CDR3 sequence: CASRDTDTQYF. As DNA, the CDR3 is TGCGCCAGCAGGGACACAGATACGCAGTATTTT.

This clonotype was seen at least ten times. Because the CDR3's place on the DNA is in doubt, the DNA is left out and the CDR3 is given as listed by TCRdb. The chain joins TRBV28 to TRBJ2-5; the table gives TRBD2 as D, unverified against the DNA. CDR1 is MDHEN, CDR2 SYDVKM, per germline. A total of 14 residues make up the CDR3, ends included. The CDR3 is CASSLAQAQETQYF.

The sample holds a few counts of this clonotype. The chain joins TRBV7-9 to TRBJ2-3; D not resolved. Germline V gene sequence: CDR1 SEHNR, CDR2 FQNEAQ (reference sequence). With 2 bases removed from V and 0 bases from J, the gap between germline ends came to 9 bases. The CDR3 consists of 15 residues. The CDR3 sequence is CASSLPGPSTDTQYF. The CDR3, as DNA: TGTGCCAGCAGCTTACCCGGGCCCAGCACAGATACGCAGTATTTT.

This clonotype was observed a few times. The chain has TRBV5-1 and TRBJ1-6; D possibly corresponds to TRBD1 (5 bases). The CDR3 runs to 14 residues. Trimming shortened V by 0 bases and J by 11 bases, and 12 bases separated the two germline ends. Germline CDR1 and CDR2: SGHRS and YFSETQ. The CDR3 is CASSLEAGTPPLHF. CDR3 in DNA: TGCGCCAGCAGCTTGGAGGCAGGGACCCCACCCCTCCACTTT.

In its sample, this clonotype was seen many times. As DNA, the CDR3 is TGTGCCAGTAGAATGGAGGGTCCCCATTTTTCTGGAAACACCATATATTTT. It specifies CASRMEGPHFSGNTIYF. The chain recombines TRBV25-1 with TRBJ1-3; D unclear. Per germline, CDR1 MGHDK and CDR2 SYGVNS. This CDR3 has 17 amino acids. The V end was cut by 9 bases, the J end by 1 base, with 22 bases between. The full variable domain, in which reference TRBV25-1 and TRBJ1-3 provide the parts outside the CDR3, is EADIYQTPRYLVIGTGKKITLECSQTMGHDKMYWYQQDPGMELHLIHYSYGVNSTEKGDLSSESTVSRIRTEHFPLTLESARPSHTSQYLCASRMEGPHFSGNTIYFGEGSWLTVV.

This clonotype was observed a handful of times. The rearrangement uses TRBV5-1 and TRBJ2-6; 14 nucleotides line up with TRBD2. CDR1 is SGHRS and CDR2 is YFSETQ in the germline V gene. The V segment lost 4 bases and the J segment 0 bases; nucleotides outside the gene matches: 6. This CDR3 region has 19 residues. The CDR3 sequence is CASSTGLAGVDSGANVLTF. The CDR3 region has the DNA TGCGCCAGCAGCACGGGACTAGCGGGAGTTGACTCTGGGGCCAACGTCCTGACTTTC.